These T cell receptor beta chains were read from a single sample in a study of blood T cell repertoires in COVID-19. The repertoire was sequenced with immunoSEQ multiplex PCR; TCRdb's copy has only in-frame clones and lacks some. The sample carries approximately 25,000 clones, 75% to 95% recorded once. The sample consisted of peripheral blood. The source is a human donor with active COVID-19. The donor label of this sample is uncertain. CDR3s leave out the opening cysteine and the closing phenylalanine or tryptophan. Size is stated for part of the rows, as once, few or many counts, or as a class when the clone is expanded.

size	J	V	CDR3
NA	TRBJ2-7	TRBV5-4	ASSPRGTYYEQY
NA	TRBJ2-7	TRBV9	ASSATENYYEQY
NA	TRBJ2-1	TRBV4-3	ASSQDGPRNEQF
NA	TRBJ2-7	TRBV18	ASSPRTGAPHEQY
NA	TRBJ2-7	TRBV28	APIDPGLAVLEQY
NA	TRBJ1-2	TRBV12-3/TRBV12-4	ASTPGFYGYT
NA	TRBJ1-5	TRBV19	ASSPDREEDQPQH
NA	TRBJ1-3	TRBV30	AWSRDGNTIY
NA	TRBJ2-5	TRBV5-1	ASISGSGNQETQY
NA	TRBJ2-3	TRBV7-2	ASSPGLAGFWY
NA	TRBJ1-1	TRBV10-2	ASSETGRGTEAF
NA	TRBJ2-3	TRBV7-3	ASSLTVAGLKY
NA	TRBJ2-5	TRBV5-5	ASSLRTSGRARETQY
NA	TRBJ2-4	TRBV5-4	AWDRGGLGQY
NA	TRBJ1-1	TRBV7-8	ASSLLIEGARGEAF
NA	TRBJ2-1	TRBV6-2/TRBV6-3	ASSYSRRGTSGGVYNEQF
NA	TRBJ1-4	TRBV24-1	ATRGGAGEKLF
NA	TRBJ2-3	TRBV5-1	ASREGQGTDTQY
once	TRBJ2-3	TRBV6-4	ASSVQGSDTQY
NA	TRBJ2-7	TRBV3-1/TRBV3-2	ASSGGGRGYEQY
NA	TRBJ1-2	TRBV6-5	ASSLPGLNYGYT
NA	TRBJ2-7	TRBV7-8	ASSLGLAGGFEQY
NA	TRBJ2-7	TRBV27	ASKKQARGSYEQY
NA	TRBJ2-1	TRBV5-8	ASSPKGGEAHYNEQF
NA	TRBJ2-7	TRBV10-3	AISTGVYEQY
NA	TRBJ1-4	TRBV6-1	ASSDRQGGEKLF
NA	TRBJ2-1	TRBV19	ASSIDLAGGWYEQF
NA	TRBJ1-3	TRBV3-1/TRBV3-2	ASSLQTGRGRGNTIY
NA	TRBJ2-7	TRBV20-1	SASHDRVSEQY